Sequencing of this T cell receptor beta chain was carried out in a study of blood T cell repertoires in COVID-19 (TCRdb year 2020). Notes on the research overall: Recovered participants in ImmuneRACE Cohort 3 were defined as having two consecutive negative NP/OP PCR tests, clearance from a healthcare professional, or resolution of symptoms. Subjects who had been exposed to COVID-19, were actively infected with it, or had recovered from it provided the deeply sampled blood TCRbeta repertoires that made up the dataset. Nearly every sample came with metadata listing a de-identified subject ID, COVID-19 status, age in years and sex. The collaborator samples originated in the United States, Italy and Spain and spanned the acute and convalescent phases of COVID-19. Samples came from the ongoing ImmuneRACE study (first 160 participants) plus 1,254 subjects from 6 global collaborators. A freely available public database, intended as a resource for researchers studying the immune response to SARS-CoV-2, is where the repertoires were released. The prospective study material was composed of cDNA or gDNA derived from T cells, B-cell-depleted T cells, or PBMCs. HLA class I and class II types, where available, came from metadata supplied by the sample provider rather than from assay-based typing. Broader findings and caveats from the paper: Clinical and demographic metadata were provided uncurated, with the amount varying by source and participant.

Enrolling through a virtual design, the prospective study's participants ranged in age from roughly 18 to 95 years and lived across 24 United States geographic areas. Cohort assignment in the prospective study relied on participant-reported clinical history from a screening survey and a study questionnaire. In the prospective study, mobile phlebotomists collected whole blood, serum and a nasopharyngeal or oropharyngeal swab from each participant. Prospective study participants could optionally give additional blood draws and questionnaires over an approximately two-month period. Before DNA extraction, blood samples from the prospective study were shipped at room temperature or frozen. Comment on this clone: Its antigen is currently not known. Per-nucleotide qualities are absent, and no much larger clonotype sits a single base away.

The immunoSEQ Assay, a bias-controlled multiplex PCR, was used to amplify TCRbeta CDR3 regions from genomic DNA. In the source study's methods: The number of nucleated cells in each sample was estimated by amplification of reference gene primers within the assay. To quantify the absolute abundance of each unique TCRbeta CDR3 rearrangement, sequence reads were collapsed and filtered. For each sample, productive Simpson clonality was calculated as the square root of Simpson's diversity index over productive rearrangements. TCRdb holds this immuneACCESS table with in-frame rearrangements only. Some clones are missing; in checked studies, unresolved V genes explain under half, and the rest has no known cause. V and J calls plus clone size are reproduced from that table; the DNA served to infer D and trimming. Here the sample has some 300,000 clones; about 88% occur a single time. In total, the top ten clones hold around 2% of the sample.

Sequenced material: PBMCs or T cells enriched from blood (not recorded which). The sequence was obtained from a woman aged 55-70 years in a cohort exposed to, infected with or recovered from COVID-19 (not recorded which).

CDR3 loop: CASSLTPGVHEQYF. The DNA is as follows: TGTGCCAGCAGCTTGACCCCGGGAGTTCACGAGCAGTACTTC. This sequence uses TRBV7-3 and TRBJ2-7, with a weak D call of TRBD2 (6 bases match). The CDR3 measures 14 amino acids from cysteine to phenylalanine. The retained sequence is limited to the CDR3, 42 bases, with the frame set at the first base. The junction shows trimming of 3 bases on V and 5 bases on J, plus 14 bases between the germline ends. From the germline V gene, CDR1 is SGHTA and CDR2 is FQGTGA.